This TCR beta chain was recovered during a study of blood T cell repertoires in COVID-19 (dated by TCRdb to 2020 to 2021). Regarding the research as a whole: Samples covering the acute and convalescent phases of COVID-19 were provided by collaborators in the United States, Italy and Spain. The prospective study material was composed of cDNA or gDNA derived from T cells, B-cell-depleted T cells, or PBMCs. Subjects who had been exposed to COVID-19, were actively infected with it, or had recovered from it provided the deeply sampled blood TCRbeta repertoires that made up the dataset. The repertoires were released in a freely available public database meant as a resource for research on the immune response to SARS-CoV-2. Samples came from the ongoing ImmuneRACE study (first 160 participants) plus 1,254 subjects from 6 global collaborators. Sample metadata almost always included a de-identified subject ID, COVID-19 status, age in years and sex. Where available, HLA class I and class II types were obtained from metadata supplied by the sample provider rather than from assay-based typing. General conclusions and limits of the study: The amount of clinical and demographic metadata varied by source and participant and was provided uncurated.

Sequences PRHDT (CDR1) and FYEKMQ (CDR2) are obtained from the germline V gene (reference sequence). Including the terminal cysteine and phenylalanine, the CDR3 comprises 17 residues. This entry keeps only the CDR3 DNA: 51 bases, framed from base 1. Trimming leaves V shorter by 2 bases and J shorter by 4 bases, with the junction holding 10 bases beyond the gene matches. On this clone: Its antigen is unknown. No much larger clone is present one base from it, and per-base qualities are unavailable.

TCRbeta CDR3 regions were amplified from genomic DNA by means of the immunoSEQ Assay, a bias-controlled multiplex PCR. Per the authors' processing: The number of nucleated cells in each sample was estimated from the amplification of reference gene primers within the assay. Sequence reads were collapsed and filtered to measure the absolute abundance of every unique TCRbeta CDR3 rearrangement. Productive Simpson clonality was computed per sample as the square root of Simpson's diversity index over productive rearrangements. Held by TCRdb, this immuneACCESS table contains in-frame sequences only and omits some clones. Under half of the omission traces to an unresolved V gene where checked; the cause of the rest is unknown. The DNA gave D and trimming, while V, J and clone size come from that table. The sample table holds around 190,000 clones, of which about 88% were seen once. The top ten hold about 18% of the sample.

In Seattle, one collaborating source enrolled patients while the infection was active and tracked those patients longitudinally over the course of disease. Whole blood was collected in K2EDTA tubes by collaborating institutions according to the institutions' own protocols. For TCRbeta analysis, collaborator samples were shipped as frozen whole blood, as isolated PBMCs, or as DNA extracted from either sample type. The sequence is built from TRBV13 and TRBJ2-1, and TRBD2 aligns with 8 junction nucleotides. This sequence was found in a man aged 45-65 years with COVID-19, enrolled during active disease. The sequenced sample was peripheral blood. The DNA sequence is given as TGTGCCAGCAGCTTATGGAGGGAGGCTAGCGGGTACAATGAGCAGTTCTTC. Its translation reads: CASSLWREASGYNEQFF.